The clone carrying this TCR beta chain was picked up a small number of times. No antigen is known for it. The CDR3 covers 14 residues. V was clipped by 1 base and J by 5 bases, with 9 bases between them. TCRdb ran MiXCR on the RT-PCR reads and lists one entry per CDR3 protein. The sample lists about 540,000 distinct CDR3 sequences, roughly 15% occurring once. The sample is drawn from a study of response to subunit inactivated influenza vaccine. Study findings and constraints: It was suggested by the authors that few new T cells are recruited by each seasonal influenza vaccination.

The sequence was collected from a man aged 50-60 years who received an inactivated influenza vaccine. The chain has TRBV12-3 or TRBV12-4 and TRBJ1-5; no clear D. The sequenced sample was PBMCs from blood, obtained 11 to 12 days after vaccination. Here the CDR3 reads CASSLVGPDQPQHF. The CDR3 DNA follows: TGTGCCAGCAGTTTAGTAGGGCCGGATCAGCCCCAGCATTTT.